The 18 T cell receptor beta chains presented below share a single source sample, sequenced in a study of control samples from healthy donors and cancer patients. TCRdb's table, derived via immunoSEQ multiplex PCR, lists solely in-frame clones and lacks some. The table lists fewer than 200,000 clones, 90% of them singletons. The sequencing sample was made of blood. All receptors come from a woman between 45 and 65 years old in good health.

The rearrangement links TRBV28 to TRBJ1-3, with no clear D. The CDR3 loop spans 13 amino acids. Trimming removed 6 bases from V and 6 bases from J, with 12 bases in between. Germline V CDR1 and CDR2: MDHEN, SYDVKM. The DNA for the CDR3 is TGTGCCAGCAGCCCCCCCGCTCTAAACACCATATATTTT. Amino acid sequence: CASSPPALNTIYF.

The chain employs TRBV14 and TRBJ1-1; D ambiguous. The CDR3 runs 13 residues. The V gene lost 4 bases and the J gene lost 10 bases, with 16 bases spanning the gap. Germline V CDR1 and CDR2: SGHDN, FVKESK. In DNA form, the CDR3 reads TGTGCCAGCAGCCCCTCGGCAGATCGCGTAGCTTTCTTT. Translating gives CASSPSADRVAFF.

V usage is TRBV18 and J usage is TRBJ1-6; the match to TRBD1 covers 8 bases. Germline CDR1 KGHSH, CDR2 LQKENI. The CDR3 runs to 15 residues. Trimming took 4 bases from V and 4 from J; bases not matched to a gene: 3. The CDR3 loop reads CASSQDRAYNSPLHF. The DNA of the CDR3 is TGTGCCAGCTCACAGGACAGGGCGTATAATTCACCCCTCCACTTT.

CDR3 protein: CASSRGAYQPQHF. CDR3 sequence (DNA): TGTGCCAGCAGTCGGGGGGCGTATCAGCCCCAGCATTTT. V gene TRBV7-8 combines with J gene TRBJ1-5; perhaps TRBD1 as D (6 bases). CDR1 is SGHVS, CDR2 FQNEAQ, per germline. The CDR3 has 13 amino acids. V was shortened by 6 bases and J by 5 bases, with 11 bases between the two germline ends.

The chain recombines TRBV24-1 with TRBJ1-4; D possibly corresponds to TRBD1 (5 bases). V dropped 2 bases and J dropped 5 bases, with 8 bases sitting between them. This CDR3 spans 14 amino acids. The germline gives CDR1 KGHDR, CDR2 SFDVKD. The CDR3: CATSDSRVNEKLFF. The CDR3, as DNA: TGTGCCACCAGTGATTCCAGGGTGAATGAAAAACTGTTTTTT.

The chain joins TRBV30 to TRBJ2-7; 8 bases fit TRBD1. CDR3 size: 14 residues. Germline values: CDR1 GTSNPN, CDR2 SVGIG (reference sequence). V shed 1 base, J shed 6 bases, and the junction held 8 bases outside the gene matches. The CDR3 is CAWSGSGQGAEQYF. The CDR3 nucleotides read TGTGCCTGGAGTGGATCTGGACAGGGTGCCGAGCAGTACTTC.

The chain couples TRBV5-6 to TRBJ1-5, with D uncertain. The CDR3 contains 16 residues. In germline, CDR1 is SGHDT, CDR2 YYEEEE. The ends were cut back, 4 bases at V and 3 bases at J, with 17 bases in the middle. CDR3 region: CASSLYRLSDNQPQHF. The CDR3, as DNA: TGTGCCAGCAGCCTCTACCGCTTGAGTGACAATCAGCCCCAGCATTTT.

The chain couples TRBV30 to TRBJ1-5; TRBD1 is a possible D gene (5 bases). V was cut by 0 bases and J by 3 bases, with 15 bases left in between. This CDR3 is built from 16 residues. Germline lookup yields CDR1 GTSNPN and CDR2 SVGIG (reference sequence). The chain's CDR3 is CAWSVPDGHLNQPQHF. The CDR3 DNA reads as TGTGCCTGGAGTGTCCCCGACGGACATCTCAATCAGCCCCAGCATTTT.

V usage is TRBV27 and J usage is TRBJ1-5, with D unresolved. V was cut by 2 bases and J by 2 bases, with 13 bases left in between. Germline values: CDR1 MNHEY, CDR2 SMNVEV (reference sequence). The CDR3 extends over 16 amino acids. The DNA for the CDR3 is TGTGCCAGCAGTTTAGTCGTAGGTGGAGGCAATCAGCCCCAGCATTTT. This sequence encodes CASSLVVGGGNQPQHF.

The gene calls are TRBV6-1 and TRBJ2-1; no definite D call. Per the germline V gene, CDR1 is MNHNS and CDR2 is SASEGT. With 2 bases removed from V and 3 bases from J, the gap between germline ends came to 11 bases. CDR3 size: 15 residues. The CDR3 loop is CASSERAGIYNEQFF. The CDR3 nucleotides read TGTGCCAGCAGTGAACGAGCTGGGATCTACAATGAGCAGTTCTTC.

The CDR3 loop is CASSFQVAGTDTQYF. For the CDR3, the DNA is TGTGCCAGCAGCTTTCAGGTGGCCGGCACAGATACGCAGTATTTT. The chain couples TRBV13 to TRBJ2-3; D ambiguous. The length of the CDR3 is 15 residues. Germline-derived CDR1 and CDR2 are PRHDT and FYEKMQ (reference sequence). V gave up 3 bases and J gave up 1 base, with 11 bases separating them.

The chain joins TRBV9 to TRBJ2-7; D not resolved. Germline V gene data show CDR1 as SGDLS and CDR2 as YYNGEE. The ends were cut back, 4 bases at V and 0 bases at J, with 14 bases in the middle. The CDR3 runs to 15 residues. The CDR3 DNA is TGTGCCAGCAGCCAAACAGATGATAGCTCCTACGAGCAGTACTTC. This encodes CASSQTDDSSYEQYF.

This chain joins TRBV4-3 and TRBJ2-3; D remains unclear. The V end lost 5 bases, the J end lost 5 bases, and 20 bases lay between the germline ends. This CDR3 has 16 residues. Looked up from germline, CDR1 is LGHNA and CDR2 is YSLEER. CDR3 DNA: TGCGCCAGCAGCACCCGGCCCACCGGTGGGAAAGATACGCAGTATTTT. Protein product: CASSTRPTGGKDTQYF.

The chain links TRBV23-1 to TRBJ1-3, with a possible D match to TRBD1 (6 bases). TRBV23-1 is an ORF, and what it does is uncertain. Trimming removed 6 bases at V and 2 bases at J, with 14 bases between. The CDR3 loop spans 15 amino acids. Written as DNA, the CDR3 is TGCGCCAGCAGACGCACAGGGAATCCTGGAAACACCATATATTTT. Translation gives CASRRTGNPGNTIYF.

CDR3 region: CASSHGHNNYEQYF. The CDR3 region has the DNA TGCGCCAGCAGCCACGGACACAATAACTACGAGCAGTACTTC. The chain is built from TRBV5-1 and TRBJ2-7, with a tentative D call TRBD1 (5 bases). Trimming stripped 4 bases from V and 3 bases from J, with 14 bases between. The CDR3 covers 14 residues. CDR1 is SGHRS, CDR2 YFSETQ, per germline.

This clone has only one observation. The junction does not match germline at one end; this may be a read error. The chain carries TRBV2 and TRBJ2-2; D is uncertain. The V gene's germline CDR1 is SNHLY and CDR2 FYNNEI. This CDR3 is 14 amino acids long. The CDR3 loop reads CASGDTTNTGELFF. Here the CDR3 DNA reads TGTGCCAGCGGTGACACGACGAACACCGGGGAGCTGTTTTTT. The full variable domain, in which reference TRBV2 and TRBJ2-2 provide the parts outside the CDR3, is EPEVTQTPSHQVTQMGQEVILRCVPISNHLYFYWYRQILGQKVEFLVSFYNNEISEKSEIFDDQFSVERPDGSNFTLKIRSTKLEDSAMYFCASGDTTNTGELFFGEGSRLTVL.

This chain links TRBV2 with TRBJ2-1; TRBD2 aligns across 8 bases. CDR3 length: 15 residues. CDR1 is SNHLY and CDR2 is FYNNEI in the germline V gene. J gave up 12 bases and V 3 bases, and 13 bases lay outside the gene matches. The CDR3 DNA reads TGTGCCAGCAGTGAGGGGATGAGCGGGAGTGGTTCGCAGTTCTTC. As protein: CASSEGMSGSGSQFF.

The chain carries TRBV10-2 and TRBJ2-1; the D gene is possibly TRBD2 (5 bases). CDR3 length equals 18 residues. The germline V gene encodes CDR1 WSHSY and CDR2 SAAADI. Trimming took off 6 bases at V and 2 bases at J, with 23 bases between the two ends. DNA for the CDR3: TGCGCCAGCAGAAGGGCAGGAAGCCGATGGGAGACCTACAATGAGCAGTTCTTC. Translation gives CASRRAGSRWETYNEQFF.